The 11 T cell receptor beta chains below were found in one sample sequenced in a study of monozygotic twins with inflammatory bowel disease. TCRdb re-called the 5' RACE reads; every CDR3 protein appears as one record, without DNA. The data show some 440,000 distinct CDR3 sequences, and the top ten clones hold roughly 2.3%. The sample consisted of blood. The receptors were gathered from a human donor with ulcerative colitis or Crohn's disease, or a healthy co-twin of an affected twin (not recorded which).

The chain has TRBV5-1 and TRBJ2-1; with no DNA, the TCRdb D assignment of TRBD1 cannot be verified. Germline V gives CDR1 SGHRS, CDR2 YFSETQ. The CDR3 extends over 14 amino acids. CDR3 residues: CASSLGTGVNEQFF.

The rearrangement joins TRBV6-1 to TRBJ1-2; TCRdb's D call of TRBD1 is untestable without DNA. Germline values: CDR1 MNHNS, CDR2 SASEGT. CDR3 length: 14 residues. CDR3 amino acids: CASSEQGGDYGYTF.

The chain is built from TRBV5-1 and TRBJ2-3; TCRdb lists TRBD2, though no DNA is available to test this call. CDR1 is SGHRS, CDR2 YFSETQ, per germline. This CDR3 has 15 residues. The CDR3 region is CASSLARERRDTQYF.

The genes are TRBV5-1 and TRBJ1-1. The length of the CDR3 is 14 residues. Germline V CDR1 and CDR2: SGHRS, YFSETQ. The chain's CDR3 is CASSLALSNTEAFF. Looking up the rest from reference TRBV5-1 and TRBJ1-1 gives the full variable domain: KAGVTQTPRYLIKTRGQQVTLSCSPISGHRSVSWYQQTPGQGLQFLFEYFSETQRNKGNFPGRFSGRQFSNSRSEMNVSTLELGDSALYLCASSLALSNTEAFFGQGTRLTVV.

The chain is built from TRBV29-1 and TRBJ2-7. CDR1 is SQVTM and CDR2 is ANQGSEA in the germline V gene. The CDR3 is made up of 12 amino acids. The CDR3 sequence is CSFNDGSYEQYF.

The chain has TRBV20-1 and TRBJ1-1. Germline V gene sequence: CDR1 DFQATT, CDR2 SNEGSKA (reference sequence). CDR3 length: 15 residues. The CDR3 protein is CSARDMRGPDTEAFF.

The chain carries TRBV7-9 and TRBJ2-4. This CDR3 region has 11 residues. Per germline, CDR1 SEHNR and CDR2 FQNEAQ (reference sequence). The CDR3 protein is CASSPGSIQYF.

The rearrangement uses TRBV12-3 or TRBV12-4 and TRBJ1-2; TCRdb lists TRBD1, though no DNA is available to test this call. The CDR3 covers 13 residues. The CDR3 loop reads CASRGTGDYGYTF.

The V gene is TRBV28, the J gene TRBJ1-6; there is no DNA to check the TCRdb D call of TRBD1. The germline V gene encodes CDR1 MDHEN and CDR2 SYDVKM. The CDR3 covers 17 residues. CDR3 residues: CASSSSLQGMRNSPLHF.

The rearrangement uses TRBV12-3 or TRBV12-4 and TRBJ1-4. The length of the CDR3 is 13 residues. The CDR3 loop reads CASSLQENEKLFF.

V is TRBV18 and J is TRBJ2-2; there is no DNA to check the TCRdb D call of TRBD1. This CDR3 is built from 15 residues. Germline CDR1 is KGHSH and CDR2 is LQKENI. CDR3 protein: CASSDGQLNTGELFF.